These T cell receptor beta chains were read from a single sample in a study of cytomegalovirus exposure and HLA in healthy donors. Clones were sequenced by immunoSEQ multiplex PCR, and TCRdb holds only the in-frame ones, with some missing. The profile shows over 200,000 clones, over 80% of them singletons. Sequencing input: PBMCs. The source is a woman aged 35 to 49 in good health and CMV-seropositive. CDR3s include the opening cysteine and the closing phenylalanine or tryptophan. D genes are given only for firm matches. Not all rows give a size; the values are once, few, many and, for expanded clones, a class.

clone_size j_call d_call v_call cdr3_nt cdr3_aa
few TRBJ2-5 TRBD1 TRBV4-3 TGCGCCAGCAGCCACTCCGGGACAGCGAAAGAGACCCAGTACTTC CASSHSGTAKETQYF
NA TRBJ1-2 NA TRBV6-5 TGTGCCAGCAGGAAGGGGGAGGGGATAGGTGGCTACACCTTC CASRKGEGIGGYTF
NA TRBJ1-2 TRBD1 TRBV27 TGTGCCAGCAGTCACCCGACAGGGGGCTACTATGGCTACACCTTC CASSHPTGGYYGYTF
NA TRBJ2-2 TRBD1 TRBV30 TGTGCCTGGAGTCAAACCGTCGGGACAGGGTCCGGGGAGCTGTTTTTT CAWSQTVGTGSGELFF
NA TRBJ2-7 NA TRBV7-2 TGTGCCAGCACCCTGCGGGGACGGCGACACTCCTACGAGCAGTACTTC CASTLRGRRHSYEQYF
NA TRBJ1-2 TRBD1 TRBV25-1 TGTGCCAGCTATCTTCCACAGGGGACTGGCTACACCTTC CASYLPQGTGYTF
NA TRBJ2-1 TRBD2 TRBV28 TGTGCCAGCAGCCCCCGGGAGGGCCTCAGCAATGAGCAGTTCTTC CASSPREGLSNEQFF
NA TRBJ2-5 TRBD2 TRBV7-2 TGTGCCAGCAGCTTAGGGTGGGGTAGCGGGCTAAAACAAGAGACCCAGTACTTC CASSLGWGSGLKQETQYF
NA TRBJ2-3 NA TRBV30 TGTGCCTGGAGATTGGGTGGCGGGAACACAGATACGCAGTATTTT CAWRLGGGNTDTQYF
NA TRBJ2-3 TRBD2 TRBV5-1 TGCGCCACCTCGACGGGGGGGGATACGCAGTATTTT CATSTGGDTQYF
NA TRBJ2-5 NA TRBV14 TGTGCCAGCAGCCAGGAAAGTCGGGGGGCCTTAAAGACCCAGTACTTC CASSQESRGALKTQYF
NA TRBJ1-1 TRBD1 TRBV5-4 TGTGCCAGCAGCAGTAAGGGACAGATGAACACTGAAGCTTTCTTT CASSSKGQMNTEAFF
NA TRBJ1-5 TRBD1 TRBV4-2 TGTGCCAGCAGCCAATCTACCGCCGGGACAGGGCATATCCAGCCCCAGCATTTT CASSQSTAGTGHIQPQHF
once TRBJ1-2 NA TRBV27 TGTGCCAGCAGGGGGGCTCGAGGTTGGGGCTACACCTTC CASRGARGWGYTF
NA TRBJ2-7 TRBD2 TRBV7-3 TGTGCCAGCAGCATACAGACTAGCGGGAGGAACGAGCAGTACTTC CASSIQTSGRNEQYF
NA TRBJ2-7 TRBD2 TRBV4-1 TGCGCCAGCAGCCAAGGTCTAGCGGGGGGCTACGAGCAGTACTTC CASSQGLAGGYEQYF
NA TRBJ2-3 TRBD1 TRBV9 TGTGCCAGCAGCGAGACAGGGTTTGGCACAGATACGCAGTATTTT CASSETGFGTDTQYF
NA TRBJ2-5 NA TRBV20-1 TGCAGTGCTCTTCGAGGGTCTGAGCAGTACTTC CSALRGSEQYF
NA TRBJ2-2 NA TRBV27 TGTGCCAGCAGTTTTCTCACCGGGGAGCTGTTTTTT CASSFLTGELFF
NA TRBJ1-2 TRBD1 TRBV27 TGTGCCAGCAGTTTAAGCGGACAGGGAGTCTATGGCTACACCTTC CASSLSGQGVYGYTF
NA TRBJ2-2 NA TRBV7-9 TGTGCCAGCAGCATTATCCGGGAAACCGGGGAGCTGTTTTTT CASSIIRETGELFF
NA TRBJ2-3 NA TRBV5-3 TGTGCCAGAGCGACGGGAGAAGCCACAGATACGCAGTATTTT CARATGEATDTQYF
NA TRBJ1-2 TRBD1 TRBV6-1 TGTGCCAGCAGTGAAGGGACAGGGTATGTAAGCTACACCTTC CASSEGTGYVSYTF
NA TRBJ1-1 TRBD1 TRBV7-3 TGTGCCAGCAGCCAGGGGGCGCGGGGTTCTGAAGCTTTCTTT CASSQGARGSEAFF
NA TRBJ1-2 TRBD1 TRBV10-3 TGTGCCATCACCGAGGGGGCTGAAGGCTACACCTTC CAITEGAEGYTF
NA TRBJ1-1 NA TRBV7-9 TGTGCCAGCAGCTTAATCGGGCAGGGGAGAACTGAAGCTTTCTTT CASSLIGQGRTEAFF
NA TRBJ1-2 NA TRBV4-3 TGCGCCAGCAGCCAAGAGAGTCCAGGCTTTGGCTACACCTTC CASSQESPGFGYTF
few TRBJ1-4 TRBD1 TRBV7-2 TGTGCCAGCAGCCTCCAGACAGGGTTGGGAGAAAAACTGTTTTTT CASSLQTGLGEKLFF
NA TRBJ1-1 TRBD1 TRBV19 TGTGCCTCAGAATCCGGGACAGAGAACACTGAAGCTTTCTTT CASESGTENTEAFF
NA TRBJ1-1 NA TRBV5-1 TGCGCCAGCAGTCCGACGACAGGGAACACTGAAGCTTTCTTT CASSPTTGNTEAFF
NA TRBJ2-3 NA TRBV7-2 TGTGCCAGCAGCCAGACAAAGGGCACAGATACGCAGTATTTT CASSQTKGTDTQYF
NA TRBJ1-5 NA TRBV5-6 TGTGCCAGCAGCTTGTGGCAGGCTGGCAATCAGCCCCAGCATTTT CASSLWQAGNQPQHF
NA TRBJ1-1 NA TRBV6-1 TGTGCCAGCAGTGGACAGGTGAACACTGAAGCTTTCTTT CASSGQVNTEAFF
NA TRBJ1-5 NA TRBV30 TGTGCCTGGAGTGTGAGGCGTAGGGGTCAGCCCCAGCATTTT CAWSVRRRGQPQHF
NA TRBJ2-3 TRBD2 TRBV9 TGTGCCAGCAGCTCACCCGGGACTAGCGCCCCCAGAGATACGCAGTATTTT CASSSPGTSAPRDTQYF
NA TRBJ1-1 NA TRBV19 TGTGCCAGTATGGGAGATACTAGCATGAACACTGAAGCTTTCTTT CASMGDTSMNTEAFF
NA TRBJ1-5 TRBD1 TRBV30 TGTGCCTGGGCAGATAGGGGGCTCCTCAATCAGCCCCAGCATTTT CAWADRGLLNQPQHF
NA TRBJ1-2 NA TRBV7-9 TGTGCCAGCAGCTTACTGGGTTCTGCGGACTATGGCTACACCTTC CASSLLGSADYGYTF
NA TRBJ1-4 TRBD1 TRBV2 TGTGCCAGCAGTGGACAGGGGCGGGGAACTAATGAAAAACTGTTTTTT CASSGQGRGTNEKLFF
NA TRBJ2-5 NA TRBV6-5 TGTGCCAGCAGTGCTCCACAGGAGACCCAGTACTTC CASSAPQETQYF
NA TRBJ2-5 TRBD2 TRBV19 TGTGCCAGTAGTAAGGGACTAGCGGGAGGCCTCGGACTCGGGGAGACCCAGTACTTC CASSKGLAGGLGLGETQYF